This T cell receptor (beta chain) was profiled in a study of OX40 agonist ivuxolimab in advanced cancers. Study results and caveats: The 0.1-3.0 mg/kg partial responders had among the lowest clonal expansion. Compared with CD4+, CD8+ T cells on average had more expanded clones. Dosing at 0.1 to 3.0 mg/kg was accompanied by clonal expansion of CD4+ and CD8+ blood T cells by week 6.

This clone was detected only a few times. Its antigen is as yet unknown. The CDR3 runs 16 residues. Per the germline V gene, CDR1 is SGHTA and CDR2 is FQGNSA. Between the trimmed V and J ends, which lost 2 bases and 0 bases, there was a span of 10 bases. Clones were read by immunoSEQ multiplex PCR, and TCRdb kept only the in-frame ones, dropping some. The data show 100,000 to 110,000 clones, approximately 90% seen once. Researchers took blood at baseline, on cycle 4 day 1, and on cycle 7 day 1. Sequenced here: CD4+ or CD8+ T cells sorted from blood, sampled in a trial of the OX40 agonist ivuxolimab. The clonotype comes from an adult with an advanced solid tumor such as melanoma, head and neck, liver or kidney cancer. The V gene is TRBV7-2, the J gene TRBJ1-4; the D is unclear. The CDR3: CASSLRGPATNEKLFF. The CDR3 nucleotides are TGTGCCAGCAGCTTACGGGGTCCCGCAACTAATGAAAAACTGTTTTTT.